This T cell receptor beta chain was captured by sequencing in a study of blood T cell repertoires in COVID-19. About the research overall: The United States, Italy and Spain supplied acute and convalescent COVID-19 samples. The cDNA or gDNA used as material had been derived from T cells, B-cell-depleted T cells, or PBMCs.

Clones were read by immunoSEQ multiplex PCR, and TCRdb kept only the in-frame ones, dropping some. The data show approximately 53,000 clones, 82% seen once. Germline V gene sequence: CDR1 SGHNT, CDR2 YYREEE (reference sequence). The germline V and J ends were trimmed by 0 bases and 6 bases, with 5 bases remaining between them. The CDR3 contains 12 residues. Sample: peripheral blood. The clonotype comes from a woman in her sixties with acute or convalescent COVID-19. The chain uses TRBV5-4 and TRBJ2-3; D is unresolved. The CDR3 nucleotides are TGTGCCAGCAGCTTGGACAGCGATACGCAGTATTTT. Encoded protein: CASSLDSDTQYF.